This T cell receptor (beta chain) was profiled in a study of cytomegalovirus exposure and HLA in healthy donors. A note on this clone: Its matching antigen is unknown.

Both 60 Vbeta primers and 13 Jbeta primers went into the PCR. Using immunoSEQ multiplex PCR, the repertoire was profiled, and TCRdb retains in-frame clones only, with some absent. The data show 110,000 to 150,000 clones, approximately 70% seen once. Study-wide points: Most TCR sequences proved rare, with some public TCRs found in many donors. TCR beta chain V- and J-gene trimming was linked, in a later analysis, to a missense variant in DCLRE1C.

Trimming took 2 bases from V and 3 from J; bases not matched to a gene: 4. The germline gives CDR1 MNHNS, CDR2 SASEGT. There are 14 residues in the CDR3. The material sequenced was PBMCs. This clonotype was sampled from a woman aged 25 to 39 in good health and CMV-seronegative. J is TRBJ2-7 and V is TRBV6-1; 7 bases are shared with TRBD1. The CDR3 spells CASSEPGQLYEQYV. The CDR3 nucleotides read TGTGCCAGCAGTGAACCGGGACAGCTCTACGAGCAGTACGTC.